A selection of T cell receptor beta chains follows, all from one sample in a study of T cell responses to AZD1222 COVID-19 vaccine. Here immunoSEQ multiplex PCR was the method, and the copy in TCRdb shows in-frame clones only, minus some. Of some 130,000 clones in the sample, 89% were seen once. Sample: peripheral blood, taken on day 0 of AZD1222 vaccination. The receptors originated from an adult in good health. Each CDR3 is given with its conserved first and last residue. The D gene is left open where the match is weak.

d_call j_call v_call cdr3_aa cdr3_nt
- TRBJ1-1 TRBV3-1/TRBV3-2 CASSQRNTEAFF TGTGCCAGCAGCCAGAGAAACACTGAAGCTTTCTTT
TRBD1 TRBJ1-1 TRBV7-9 CASRRQGATEAFF TGTGCCAGCAGACGACAGGGCGCCACTGAAGCTTTCTTT
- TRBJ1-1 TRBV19 CASSPPRLSEAFF TGTGCCAGTAGTCCTCCGCGGTTATCTGAAGCTTTCTTT
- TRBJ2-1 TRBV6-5 CASSPWQGSYNEQFF TGTGCCAGCAGTCCCTGGCAGGGCTCCTACAATGAGCAGTTCTTC
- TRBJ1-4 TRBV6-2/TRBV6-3 CASSYLGEKLFF TGTGCCAGCAGTTATCTGGGTGAAAAACTGTTTTTT
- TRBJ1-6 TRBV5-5 CASTPTASSYNSPLHF TGTGCCAGCACCCCTACGGCGAGCTCCTATAATTCACCCCTCCACTTT
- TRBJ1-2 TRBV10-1 CASSESRLRQSKIDGYTF TGCGCCAGCAGTGAGTCCAGGTTAAGACAAAGCAAGATCGATGGCTACACCTTC
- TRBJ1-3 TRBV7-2 CASSLSVTDGNTIYF TGTGCCAGCAGCTTATCCGTTACGGATGGAAACACCATATATTTT
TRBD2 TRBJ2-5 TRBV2 CASIGRAGGPGTQYF TGTGCCAGCATTGGACGAGCGGGGGGTCCTGGGACCCAGTACTTC
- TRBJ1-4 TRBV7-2 CASSPQVATNEKLFF TGTGCCAGCAGCCCACAGGTTGCAACTAATGAAAAACTGTTTTTT